The 29 T cell receptor beta chains in this list originate from one sample, sequenced in a study of human T cells and chemical hapten exposure. TCRdb recomputed calls from the RACE reads with MiXCR, one row per CDR3 protein. The sample holds 80,000 to 95,000 distinct CDR3 sequences, 8% to 13% seen once. Time point denoted: patch test 2, 6 weeks after DPC sensitization. Treatment denoted: therapeutic diphenylcyclopropenone sensitization with weekly scalp DPC. The sample was whole blood, taken in connection with sensitization to the hapten diphenylcyclopropenone (DPC). The receptor set was obtained from a man in his forties with alopecia areata. Some clones in this sample may be carry-over from other donors' samples.

The chain employs TRBV27 and TRBJ2-2; 10 bases are shared with TRBD2. The germline CDR1 and CDR2 sequences are MNHEY and SMNVEV (reference sequence). V shed 0 bases and J 8 bases; nucleotides not matched to a gene: 9. This CDR3 has 17 amino acids. CDR3 residues: CASSLSPLAGASGELFF. DNA for the CDR3: TGTGCCAGCAGTTTATCCCCCCTAGCGGGAGCATCTGGGGAGCTGTTTTTT.

The chain is built from TRBV11-2 and TRBJ1-4, with no clear D. V lost 6 bases, J lost 7 bases, and 15 bases lay in between. The V gene's germline CDR1 is SGHAT and CDR2 FQNNGV. This CDR3 has 14 amino acids. The CDR3 DNA reads as TGTGCCAGCAGTCTCGACCAAAGCCGTGAAAAACTGTTTTTT. Protein: CASSLDQSREKLFF.

This clonotype showed up many times. This chain connects TRBV16 to TRBJ2-7, with D unclear. The length of the CDR3 is 11 residues. Germline CDR1 KGHSY, CDR2 FQNENV. Between the trimmed V and J ends, which lost 2 bases and 4 bases, there was a span of 3 bases. DNA of the CDR3: TGTGCCAGCAGCCAAGCGTACGAGCAGTACGTC. Encoded protein: CASSQAYEQYV.

The table lists this clonotype with a few counts. The J gene is TRBJ1-5, the V gene TRBV6-2 or TRBV6-3, with 7 bases aligning to TRBD1. CDR1 and CDR2 from the germline V gene are MNHEY and SVGEGT. J lost 0 bases, V lost 8 bases, and 19 bases had no gene match. The CDR3 has 19 amino acids. The CDR3 DNA sequence: TGTGCCAGCGAAAACAGGAAGGGACAGAGACTTTATAGCAATCAGCCCCAGCATTTT. Its translation: CASENRKGQRLYSNQPQHF.

This clonotype turned up a few times. This chain joins TRBV4-3 and TRBJ2-6; D unresolved. V was cut by 0 bases and J by 8 bases, with 14 bases left in between. The germline gives CDR1 LGHNA, CDR2 YSLEER. There are 16 residues in the CDR3. CDR3 region: CASSQDKSDWTNVLTF. The CDR3 DNA follows: TGCGCCAGCAGCCAAGATAAAAGTGACTGGACCAACGTCCTGACTTTC.

This chain links TRBV19 with TRBJ2-1, with 11 bases matching TRBD2. The germline V gene has CDR1 LNHDA and CDR2 SQIVND (reference sequence). The CDR3 is made up of 17 amino acids. V shed 1 base, J shed 8 bases, and the junction held 10 bases outside the gene matches. CDR3 coding DNA: TGTGCCAGTAGTATAGGGACTAGCGGGTTCTTTTACGATGAGCAGTTCTTC. It is translated as CASSIGTSGFFYDEQFF. The entire variable domain, with the rest obtained from reference TRBV19 and TRBJ2-1, is as follows: DGGITQSPKYLFRKEGQNVTLSCEQNLNHDAMYWYRQDPGQGLRLIYYSQIVNDFQKGDIAEGYSVSREKKESFPLTVTSAQKNPTAFYLCASSIGTSGFFYDEQFFGPGTRLTVL.

This clonotype has a count of ten or more. The chain combines TRBV6-2 or TRBV6-3 with TRBJ2-3; 10 bases align to TRBD2. Germline trimming cut 6 bases from V and 3 bases from J; bases unmatched to any gene: 12. The germline CDR1 and CDR2 sequences are MNHEY and SVGEGT. CDR3 length: 17 residues. The CDR3 DNA reads as TGTGCCAGCAGAACCCAAGCGGGAGGGCCGAGGACAGATACGCAGTATTTT. Amino acids: CASRTQAGGPRTDTQYF.

This sequence joins TRBV29-1 and TRBJ2-7; 9 bases agree with TRBD2. V lost 5 bases to trimming and J lost 3 bases; unmatched junction nucleotides: 5. Germline-derived CDR1 and CDR2 are SQVTM and ANQGSEA. The length of the CDR3 is 13 residues. CDR3 region: CSVTGTSNYEQYF. The CDR3 DNA sequence: TGCAGCGTTACCGGGACTAGCAACTACGAGCAGTACTTC.

In DNA, the CDR3 is TGTGCCAGCAGCTTCCCCGTCCCGGGACTAGCGGGATTACCCGAGCAGTACTTC. Its translation is CASSFPVPGLAGLPEQYF. The chain combines TRBV7-2 with TRBJ2-7; 13 bases match TRBD2. There are 18 residues in the CDR3. Germline V gene sequence: CDR1 SGHTA, CDR2 FQGNSA. V lost 3 bases and J lost 6; bases outside the gene matches: 14. Full variable domain (outside the CDR3, taken from reference TRBV7-2 and TRBJ2-7): GAGVSQSPSNKVTEKGKDVELRCDPISGHTALYWYRQSLGQGLEFLIYFQGNSAPDKSGLPSDRFSAERTGGSVSTLTIQRTQQEDSAVYLCASSFPVPGLAGLPEQYFGPGTRLTVT.

This clonotype was counted only a few times. This rearrangement joins TRBV28 to TRBJ2-1, with 8 bases that match TRBD2. The CDR3 length is 17 residues. CDR1 and CDR2 (germline): MDHEN, SYDVKM. V lost 2 bases to trimming and J lost 3 bases; unmatched junction nucleotides: 9. In DNA, the CDR3 is TGTGCCAGCAGTTTAAGTTATAGCGGGAACCTCTACAATGAGCAGTTCTTC. It codes for CASSLSYSGNLYNEQFF.

This clonotype was observed many times. This chain connects TRBV4-3 to TRBJ1-4, with 7 positions matching TRBD1. The V gene's germline CDR1 is LGHNA and CDR2 YSLEER. The junction had 3 bases not matched to a gene; V was cut back by 3 bases and J by 5 bases. The CDR3 is 14 amino acids. The chain's CDR3 is CASSQRQGNEKLFF. The CDR3 nucleotides are TGCGCCAGCAGCCAGAGACAGGGAAATGAAAAACTGTTTTTT.

V and J are TRBV27 and TRBJ2-2; D is unclear. Germline values: CDR1 MNHEY, CDR2 SMNVEV (reference sequence). The CDR3 length is 14 residues. V shed 4 bases and J shed 3 bases, with 9 bases lying between them. CDR3 in amino acids: CASSYRHYTGELFF. CDR3 DNA sequence: TGTGCCAGCAGTTATCGGCATTACACCGGGGAGCTGTTTTTT.

This clonotype was recorded at least ten times. The chain has TRBV12-3 or TRBV12-4 and TRBJ1-5; D is uncertain. V was trimmed by 6 bases and J by 4 bases, leaving 10 bases between them. This CDR3 is built from 13 residues. The CDR3 sequence is CASRGTVNQPQHF. In DNA form, the CDR3 reads TGTGCCAGCAGGGGCACAGTAAATCAGCCCCAGCATTTT.

The V call is TRBV11-3, the J call TRBJ2-3; 10 nucleotides match TRBD1. Trimming removed 0 bases from V and 5 bases from J; junction bases left unmatched: 5. The CDR3 is 16 residues long. Germline CDR1 is SGHNT and CDR2 is YENEEA. The CDR3 DNA sequence: TGTGCCAGCAGCTTAGAACAGACAGGGGGCAGAGATACGCAGTATTTT. As protein: CASSLEQTGGRDTQYF.

This clonotype was detected many times. The chain is built from TRBV21-1 and TRBJ2-7; the table's D gene call, TRBD2, was not cross checked with the DNA. TRBV21-1 is a listed pseudogene. The CDR3 runs 20 residues. The CDR3 region is CASTNLRSDPASGRATKQYV. Here the CDR3 DNA reads TGTGCCAGCACCAACCTCCGCTCCGACCCAGCTAGCGGGAGGGCTACGAAGCAGTACGTC.

The chain couples TRBV28 to TRBJ1-1; D perhaps matches TRBD1 (6 bases). V lost 0 bases, J lost 4 bases, and 12 bases lay in between. Germline V gene data show CDR1 as MDHEN and CDR2 as SYDVKM. The CDR3 has 15 residues. This chain's CDR3 is CASSLWGGLGTEAFF. The CDR3 nucleotides are TGTGCCAGCAGTTTATGGGGGGGCCTGGGCACTGAAGCTTTCTTT. Full variable domain (remainder filled in from reference TRBV28 and TRBJ1-1): DVKVTQSSRYLVKRTGEKVFLECVQDMDHENMFWYRQDPGLGLRLIYFSYDVKMKEKGDIPEGYSVSREKKERFSLILESASTNQTSMYLCASSLWGGLGTEAFFGQGTRLTVV.

The chain employs TRBV21-1 and TRBJ2-7; the D segment call TRBD1 is taken from the table without a DNA check. TRBV21-1 is marked as a pseudogene. The CDR3 covers 17 residues. Here the CDR3 reads CASSVPQETGGPYEQYV. The CDR3, as DNA: TGTGCCAGCAGCGTCCCCCAGGAGACAGGGGGCCCCTACGAGCAGTACGTC.

This clonotype has ten or more counts. This chain links TRBV7-6 with TRBJ1-1; no reliable D call. The CDR3 is 13 residues long. V lost 5 bases, J lost 0 bases, and 7 bases lay in between. Looked up from germline, CDR1 is SGHVS and CDR2 is FNYEAQ. The CDR3 DNA reads as TGTGCCAGCAGCAGTACACTGAACACTGAAGCTTTCTTT. Protein sequence: CASSSTLNTEAFF.

The chain recombines TRBV12-3 or TRBV12-4 with TRBJ2-1; tentatively, D is TRBD2 (5 bases). Trimming stripped 0 bases from V and 5 bases from J, with 8 bases between. This CDR3 comprises 14 residues. Here the CDR3 DNA reads TGTGCCAGCAGTTTAGCGGGAGTGCACAATGAGCAGTTCTTC. This gives the protein CASSLAGVHNEQFF.

V and J are TRBV7-3 and TRBJ2-3; a weak D match, TRBD2 (6 bases). Between the trimmed V and J ends, which lost 4 bases and 5 bases, there was a span of 19 bases. There are 16 residues in the CDR3. From germline, CDR1 is SGHTA and CDR2 FQGTGA. This CDR3 is CASSSGGVPGGDTQYF. CDR3 sequence (DNA): TGTGCCAGCAGCTCAGGCGGGGTACCCGGAGGAGATACGCAGTATTTT.

This rearrangement joins TRBV6-5 to TRBJ2-4, with 8 bases lining up with TRBD2. The CDR3 is 15 amino acids. Germline-derived CDR1 and CDR2 are MNHEY and SVGAGI. V lost 8 bases, J lost 10 bases, and 16 bases stayed unmatched. The CDR3 DNA reads TGTGCCAGCCAAGGAGCGGGGGTAGGTGGGAAGATTCAGTACTTC. Encoded protein: CASQGAGVGGKIQYF.

This sequence joins TRBV4-1 and TRBJ2-7; 8 positions match TRBD2. The CDR3 has 14 residues. The V gene end was trimmed by 4 bases and the J gene end by 3 bases; junction bases not matched to a gene: 5. In germline, CDR1 is MGHRA, CDR2 YSYEKL. For the CDR3, the DNA is TGCGCCAGCAGCCCCGTGGCGGGAGGCTACGAGCAGTACGTC. Amino acid sequence: CASSPVAGGYEQYV.

The CDR3 loop reads CASSFPGNTEAFF. The CDR3 DNA reads TGTGCCAGCAGCTTTCCGGGGAACACTGAAGCTTTCTTT. J is TRBJ1-1 and V is TRBV11-2; D is ambiguous. Germline lookup yields CDR1 SGHAT and CDR2 FQNNGV. The CDR3 length is 13 residues. V was cut by 3 bases and J by 1 base, with 6 bases left in between. Using reference TRBV11-2 and TRBJ1-1 for the parts outside the CDR3, the full variable domain is EAGVAQSPRYKIIEKRQSVAFWCNPISGHATLYWYQQILGQGPKLLIQFQNNGVVDDSQLPKDRFSAERLKGVDSTLKIQPAKLEDSAVYLCASSFPGNTEAFFGQGTRLTVV.

The table lists this clonotype with many counts. The chain recombines TRBV7-9 with TRBJ1-2; 7 positions match TRBD1. The V segment lost 8 bases and the J segment 2 bases; nucleotides outside the gene matches: 8. This CDR3 comprises 14 residues. Germline V gene lookup returns CDR1 SEHNR and CDR2 FQNEAQ (reference sequence). CDR3 loop: CASSDRDSNYGYTF. The DNA for the CDR3 is TGTGCCAGCTCGGACCGGGACAGCAACTATGGCTACACCTTC.

The rearrangement links TRBV12-3 or TRBV12-4 to TRBJ1-4, with D perhaps matching TRBD1 (5 bases). The CDR3 consists of 12 residues. The V end lost 5 bases, the J end lost 5 bases, and 6 bases lay between the germline ends. The CDR3 loop reads CASSRDNEKLFF. The CDR3 DNA is TGTGCCAGCAGTCGGGACAATGAAAAACTGTTTTTT.

This clonotype appeared a few times. The chain employs TRBV5-1 and TRBJ2-3; TRBD2 agrees at 9 bases. The V segment lost 2 bases and the J segment 5 bases; nucleotides outside the gene matches: 9. This CDR3 is built from 16 residues. Germline loops: CDR1 SGHRS, CDR2 YFSETQ. The CDR3 bases are TGCGCCAGCAGCTTAGGCGGCGGGAGGGCCATAGATACGCAGTATTTT. Amino acid sequence: CASSLGGGRAIDTQYF.

This clonotype was recorded a few times. The J gene is TRBJ2-3, the V gene TRBV7-2, with 13 bases lining up with TRBD2. Unmatched junction bases numbered 5, after V lost 10 bases and J lost 4 bases. Looked up from germline, CDR1 is SGHTA and CDR2 is FQGNSA. The length of the CDR3 is 14 residues. The CDR3 nucleotides are TGTGCCAACGGACTAGCGGGAGTTTCAGATACGCAGTATTTT. Amino acid sequence: CANGLAGVSDTQYF.

This chain connects TRBV2 to TRBJ1-1; D remains ambiguous. This CDR3 region has 12 residues. Trimming pared 6 bases from V and 7 bases from J, leaving 12 bases between. Germline values: CDR1 SNHLY, CDR2 FYNNEI. In DNA, the CDR3 is TGTGCCAGCAGCGTCGACCGAGTTGAAGCTTTCTTT. It codes for CASSVDRVEAFF.

This clonotype has a handful of counts. The V gene is TRBV20-1, the J gene TRBJ1-4; a weak D match, TRBD1 (5 bases). Germline V lookup: CDR1 DFQATT, CDR2 SNEGSKA (reference sequence). This CDR3 region has 15 residues. V shed 6 bases and J shed 4 bases, with 18 bases lying between them. The CDR3 reads CSARTTGLLNEKLFF. CDR3 in DNA: TGCAGTGCCCGGACCACGGGACTCCTTAATGAAAAACTGTTTTTT.